The sequence of this T cell receptor beta chain was determined in a study of blood T cell repertoires in COVID-19 (dated by TCRdb to about 2020). About the investigation overall: Samples covering the acute and convalescent phases of COVID-19 were provided by collaborators in the United States, Italy and Spain. The prospective study material was composed of cDNA or gDNA derived from T cells, B-cell-depleted T cells, or PBMCs. The dataset comprised deeply sampled blood TCRbeta repertoires from subjects exposed to, actively infected with, or recovered from COVID-19. The repertoires were released in a freely available public database intended as a resource for research on the immune response to SARS-CoV-2. The samples were drawn from the first 160 participants of the ongoing ImmuneRACE study and from over 950 subjects provided by 6 global collaborators. A de-identified subject ID, COVID-19 status, age in years and sex were almost always included in the sample metadata. Where available, HLA class I and class II types were obtained from metadata supplied by the sample provider rather than from assay-based typing.

Here is what the overall study found, with its caveats: How much clinical and demographic metadata was included differed by source and by participant, and the metadata was provided uncurated.

With respect to this clone: This clone's antigen is unknown. Qualities for individual bases were not recorded, and no much larger clone is one base off. Other DNA variants within this sample encode the same CDR3.

CDR1 and CDR2, per the germline V gene, are SGHRS and YFSETQ. V gives up 2 bases and J gives up 1 base, and the segment between their germline ends measures 6 bases. Reading from cysteine to phenylalanine, the CDR3 counts 13 amino acids. The entry retains the CDR3 DNA only, 39 bases that are in frame from base 1. TCRbeta CDR3 regions were amplified from genomic DNA using the immunoSEQ Assay, a bias-controlled multiplex PCR. As for the authors' bioinformatics: The number of nucleated cells in each sample was estimated from the amplification of reference gene primers within the assay. To quantify the absolute abundance of each unique TCRbeta CDR3 rearrangement, sequence reads were collapsed and filtered. For each sample, productive Simpson clonality was calculated as the square root of Simpson's diversity index across productive rearrangements. Not all clones reach the TCRdb copy of this immuneACCESS table, which keeps in-frame sequences only. Checked studies attribute under half of the gap to unresolved V genes and leave the rest unexplained. The D gene and trimming were derived from the DNA, and the V and J assignments and clone size from that table. This sample gives around 400,000 clones in total; 87% of them show up just once. About 2.1% of the sample lies in the top ten.

One collaborating source in Seattle enrolled patients during active infection and followed them longitudinally through the course of disease. Collaborating institutions collected whole blood in K2EDTA tubes following their own protocols. For TCRbeta analysis, collaborator samples were shipped as frozen whole blood, as isolated PBMCs, or as DNA extracted from either sample type. The source is a woman aged 60-75 years with COVID-19, enrolled during active disease. The chain joins TRBV5-1 to TRBJ1-1; matching of 6 bases hints at TRBD1 as the D gene. Sequenced: peripheral blood. The CDR3 protein sequence reads: CASSLQGNTEAFF. The bases read TGCGCCAGCAGCTTACAGGGGAACACTGAAGCTTTCTTT.